What follows describes a single T cell receptor beta chain. Its cognate antigen has yet to be identified. No quality values exist for individual bases; no much larger clone is one base distant. This sample was taken from a study of blood T cell repertoires in COVID-19 (dated by TCRdb to the early 2020s). For the wider study: The collaborator samples originated in the United States, Italy and Spain and spanned the acute and convalescent phases of COVID-19. The material from the prospective study consisted of cDNA or gDNA derived from T cells, B-cell-depleted T cells, or PBMCs. The dataset comprised deeply sampled blood TCRbeta repertoires from subjects exposed to, actively infected with, or recovered from COVID-19. The repertoires were made available in a free public database intended to serve as a resource for research on the immune response to SARS-CoV-2. Samples came from the ongoing ImmuneRACE study (first 160 participants) plus 1,254 subjects from 6 global collaborators. Nearly every sample came with metadata listing a de-identified subject ID, COVID-19 status, age in years and sex. Where available, HLA class I and class II types were obtained from metadata supplied by the sample provider rather than from assay-based typing. Overall study results and their limits: Clinical and demographic metadata were provided uncurated, with the amount varying by source and participant.

TCRbeta CDR3 regions were amplified from genomic DNA using the immunoSEQ Assay, a bias-controlled multiplex PCR. In the original analysis: The number of nucleated cells in each sample was estimated by amplification of reference gene primers within the assay. Sequence reads were collapsed and filtered to measure the absolute abundance of every unique TCRbeta CDR3 rearrangement. For each sample, productive Simpson clonality was calculated by taking the square root of Simpson's diversity index across productive rearrangements. The clones in this table, taken by TCRdb from immuneACCESS, are in-frame only. Not every clone is retained; where verified, under half of the shortfall comes from an unresolved V gene, and the cause of the rest is unknown. V and J calls and clone size are those listed in that table; D and trimming were worked out from the DNA. The sample has 110,000 or so clones on record, about 80% of them singletons. In total, the top ten clones hold approximately 8.1% of the sample.

Reading the germline V gene gives CDR1 SGHRS and CDR2 YFSETQ. Including cysteine and phenylalanine, the CDR3 has 13 amino acids. Of the read, only the CDR3 DNA is kept; its 39 bases are in frame from base 1. The trim is 0 bases for V and 4 bases for J, with a gap of 7 bases between the germline ends. Collaborating institutions collected whole blood in K2EDTA tubes following their own protocols. For TCRbeta analysis, collaborators shipped samples in one of three forms: frozen whole blood, isolated PBMCs, or DNA extracted from either of those sample types. The receptor was isolated from a woman aged 40 to 50 with acute or convalescent COVID-19. Rearrangement joined TRBV5-1 to TRBJ1-1, and perhaps TRBD1 as D gene, on 5 matching bases. Sequencing was performed on peripheral blood. The CDR3 corresponds to CASSLEGATEAFF. DNA sequence: TGCGCCAGCAGCTTGGAAGGGGCCACTGAAGCTTTCTTT.